What follows are 20 T cell receptor beta chains derived from one specimen sequenced in a study of shared T cell receptors in the human thymus (dated by TCRdb to about 2021). Library prep was done by the immunoSEQ multiplex PCR assay. TCRdb's version of the immuneACCESS table is confined to in-frame rearrangements and falls short of the full clone set. An unresolved V gene accounts for under half of the shortfall where checked; the remainder is of unknown origin. A total of about 540,000 clones appear in this sample, 78% of them only once. About 0.012% of the sample is taken by the ten largest. This sample was also put to use in a study of human thymus T cells.

The sequencing sample was made of thymocytes. These receptors came from a boy less than two years old with a congenital heart defect. Donor details come from another sample of the same person, matched by shared clones.

The J gene is TRBJ2-5, the V gene TRBV12-5, with D perhaps TRBD2 (5 bases). This CDR3 is 12 amino acids long. Germline V gene lookup returns CDR1 LGHNT and CDR2 FRNRAP. V was shortened by 8 bases and J by 1 base, with 8 bases between the two germline ends. Written as DNA, the CDR3 is TGTGCTAGTCAGGACTCCCAAGAGACCCAGTACTTC. Protein product: CASQDSQETQYF.

This clone was found a few times. V usage is TRBV11-2 and J usage is TRBJ2-2, with unresolved D. The V end lost 3 bases, the J end lost 5 bases, and 4 bases lay between the germline ends. Germline V gene sequence: CDR1 SGHAT, CDR2 FQNNGV. The CDR3 is made up of 12 amino acids. The CDR3 bases are TGTGCCAGCAGCTTCCCTACCGGGGAGCTGTTTTTT. Encoded protein: CASSFPTGELFF.

The chain uses TRBV27 and TRBJ1-1; TRBD1 might be the D (6 bases). CDR3 length equals 14 residues. V was cut by 2 bases and J by 0 bases, with 7 bases left in between. Germline V gene data show CDR1 as MNHEY and CDR2 as SMNVEV (reference sequence). For the CDR3, the DNA is TGTGCCAGCAGTTTACAGGGGATGAACACTGAAGCTTTCTTT. Its protein is CASSLQGMNTEAFF.

This chain joins TRBV2 and TRBJ2-3, with 8 bases lining up with TRBD2. Germline lookup yields CDR1 SNHLY and CDR2 FYNNEI. V lost 9 bases, J lost 3 bases, and 8 bases stayed unmatched. The CDR3 consists of 14 residues. As DNA, the CDR3 is TGTGCCAGAGAGCGGGAGAGGAGGACAGATACGCAGTATTTT. Amino acids: CARERERRTDTQYF. Full variable domain (missing parts from reference TRBV2 and TRBJ2-3): EPEVTQTPSHQVTQMGQEVILRCVPISNHLYFYWYRQILGQKVEFLVSFYNNEISEKSEIFDDQFSVERPDGSNFTLKIRSTKLEDSAMYFCARERERRTDTQYFGPGTRLTVL.

The rearrangement links TRBV30 to TRBJ2-5, with a tentative D call TRBD1 (5 bases). The V end lost 7 bases, the J end lost 7 bases, and 16 bases lay between the germline ends. The CDR3 sequence is 12 residues long. Germline V gene data show CDR1 as GTSNPN and CDR2 as SVGIG (reference sequence). CDR3 nucleotides: TGTGCCTTCCCCAGGGTGTCTAGGACCCAGTACTTC. Amino acids: CAFPRVSRTQYF.

This chain connects TRBV27 to TRBJ2-1; TRBD2 is a possible D gene (5 bases). Deletions cut 7 bases from V and 4 bases from J, with 17 bases between. Germline values: CDR1 MNHEY, CDR2 SMNVEV (reference sequence). The CDR3 spans 15 residues. CDR3 DNA sequence: TGTGCCAGCACCACCGGAGGCGGTCCTTACAATGAGCAGTTCTTC. This codes for CASTTGGGPYNEQFF.

This clone was picked up a small number of times. This chain joins TRBV5-6 and TRBJ2-5; D perhaps matches TRBD2 (6 bases). Germline-derived CDR1 and CDR2 are SGHDT and YYEEEE. The CDR3 is 15 amino acids. V was cut by 1 base and J by 7 bases, with 17 bases left in between. In nucleotides, the CDR3 is TGTGCCAGCAGCTTGAGGGGATTTCGGGGAGGGACCCAGTACTTC. This codes for CASSLRGFRGGTQYF. The full variable domain, with the rest looked up from reference TRBV5-6 and TRBJ2-5, is DAGVTQSPTHLIKTRGQQVTLRCSPKSGHDTVSWYQQALGQGPQFIFQYYEEEERQRGNFPDRFSGHQFPNYSSELNVNALLLGDSALYLCASSLRGFRGGTQYFGPGTRLLVL.

This chain links TRBV7-2 with TRBJ1-5; a weak D match, TRBD1 (5 bases). Trimming removed 4 bases from V and 0 bases from J, with 22 bases in between. CDR1 and CDR2 (germline): SGHTA, FQGNSA. The CDR3 has 19 amino acids. As DNA, the CDR3 is TGTGCCAGCAGCTCAGAGGTATGCACAGGAACTACTAGCAATCAGCCCCAGCATTTT. Its protein is CASSSEVCTGTTSNQPQHF. Full variable domain (missing parts from reference TRBV7-2 and TRBJ1-5): GAGVSQSPSNKVTEKGKDVELRCDPISGHTALYWYRQSLGQGLEFLIYFQGNSAPDKSGLPSDRFSAERTGGSVSTLTIQRTQQEDSAVYLCASSSEVCTGTTSNQPQHFGDGTRLSIL.

This chain joins TRBV7-6 and TRBJ2-5; TRBD1 matches at 9 bases. The germline V gene encodes CDR1 SGHVS and CDR2 FNYEAQ. The length of the CDR3 is 22 residues. The ends lost 2 bases at V and 0 bases at J; junction bases unmatched: 22. The CDR3 is CASSLFPIRDRDFKFYQETQYF. The CDR3 DNA reads as TGTGCCAGCAGCTTATTCCCCATCCGGGACAGGGATTTCAAATTTTACCAAGAGACCCAGTACTTC.

The count of this clone is one. This chain uses TRBV28 with TRBJ1-4, with 10 bases identical to TRBD1. CDR3 length: 14 residues. Unmatched junction bases numbered 1, after V lost 2 bases and J lost 7 bases. Per the germline V gene, CDR1 is MDHEN and CDR2 is SYDVKM. This CDR3 reads CASSLDRGREKLFF. The CDR3, as DNA: TGTGCCAGCAGTTTAGACAGGGGGCGTGAAAAACTGTTTTTT.

The genes are TRBV28 and TRBJ2-1; 7 bases match TRBD2. Per the germline V gene, CDR1 is MDHEN and CDR2 is SYDVKM. The junction had 11 bases not matched to a gene; V was cut back by 7 bases and J by 2 bases. There are 16 residues in the CDR3. The CDR3 nucleotides are TGTGCCAGCAAAAAGATGGGCGGGAGACCCTACAATGAGCAGTTCTTC. Translating it yields CASKKMGGRPYNEQFF.

The rearrangement joins TRBV7-8 to TRBJ1-4; 7 positions agree with TRBD1. Losses at the gene ends were 1 base for V and 8 bases for J; bases not matched to a gene: 4. Germline V gene lookup returns CDR1 SGHVS and CDR2 FQNEAQ. The CDR3 is made up of 14 amino acids. CDR3 amino acids: CASSLEGGEEKLFF. CDR3 DNA sequence: TGTGCCAGCAGCTTAGAAGGGGGCGAGGAAAAACTGTTTTTT.

This clone was detected once. The genes are TRBV23-1 and TRBJ1-2, with D possibly being TRBD1 (5 bases). TRBV23-1 is sorted into the ORF group, with uncertain function. V was clipped by 6 bases and J by 6 bases, with 20 bases between them. This CDR3 spans 15 amino acids. The CDR3 nucleotides are TGCGCCAGCAGAAAAAAAGGCAGGGAACAGGATGGCTACACCTTC. Residues: CASRKKGREQDGYTF.

The V gene is TRBV28, the J gene TRBJ1-5, with D perhaps TRBD1 (5 bases). Trimming shortened V by 1 base and J by 1 base, and 20 bases separated the two germline ends. Germline-derived CDR1 and CDR2 are MDHEN and SYDVKM. The CDR3 loop spans 19 amino acids. CDR3: CASSLYWKTNGGSNQPQHF. CDR3 sequence (DNA): TGTGCCAGCAGTTTATATTGGAAAACAAACGGGGGGAGCAATCAGCCCCAGCATTTT.

This chain links TRBV14 with TRBJ2-1; 12 bases line up with TRBD2. This CDR3 spans 16 amino acids. Per the germline V gene, CDR1 is SGHDN and CDR2 is FVKESK. Trimming at V came to 3 bases and at J to 5 bases, leaving 5 bases not matched to a gene. In DNA form, the CDR3 reads TGTGCCAGCAGCCACCGACTAGCGGGAGACAACAATGAGCAGTTCTTC. Its protein product is CASSHRLAGDNNEQFF.

The gene calls are TRBV6-8 and TRBJ2-3, with 7 positions matching TRBD1. The CDR3 covers 16 residues. With 2 bases clipped from V and 0 bases from J, the junction kept 5 bases outside the gene matches. In germline, CDR1 is MNHGY, CDR2 SAAAGT. This chain's CDR3 is CASSYLDRESTDTQYF. In DNA, the CDR3 is TGTGCCAGCAGTTACCTCGACAGGGAAAGCACAGATACGCAGTATTTT.

The chain is built from TRBV2 and TRBJ2-1; 9 bases agree with TRBD2. The CDR3 is 17 residues long. The V segment lost 6 bases and the J segment 7 bases; nucleotides outside the gene matches: 16. Germline-derived CDR1 and CDR2 are SNHLY and FYNNEI. CDR3 amino acids: CASSDSGRTLTTNEQFF. The CDR3 nucleotides read TGTGCCAGCAGCGATAGCGGGAGAACGCTTACGACGAATGAGCAGTTCTTC.

The chain couples TRBV5-6 to TRBJ1-5; perhaps TRBD1 as D (6 bases). Germline CDR1 reads SGHDT; CDR2 reads YYEEEE. This CDR3 is built from 14 residues. V lost 1 base and J 5 bases, leaving 10 bases between the germline ends. This CDR3 reads CASSLLQGDQPQHF. CDR3 sequence (DNA): TGTGCCAGCAGCTTGCTACAGGGAGATCAGCCCCAGCATTTT. Variable domain in full (rest from reference TRBV5-6 and TRBJ1-5): DAGVTQSPTHLIKTRGQQVTLRCSPKSGHDTVSWYQQALGQGPQFIFQYYEEEERQRGNFPDRFSGHQFPNYSSELNVNALLLGDSALYLCASSLLQGDQPQHFGDGTRLSIL.

The chain is built from TRBV6-4 and TRBJ2-7, with TRBD2 matching over 7 bases. The CDR3 runs to 15 residues. The V segment lost 3 bases and the J segment 5 bases; nucleotides outside the gene matches: 10. Germline V gives CDR1 MRHNA, CDR2 SNTAGT. DNA for the CDR3: TGTGCCAGCAGTGAGTGGCGGGAGTTTGGAGACGAGCAGTACTTC. Translating gives CASSEWREFGDEQYF.

The chain has TRBV4-2 and TRBJ2-7; 10 bases align to TRBD2. After removal of 2 bases from V and 0 bases from J, the junction contained 4 bases not matched to a gene. Germline CDR1 is LGHNA and CDR2 is YNFKEQ. The CDR3 length is 16 residues. The CDR3: CASSQSSSGSSYEQYF. The DNA for the CDR3 is TGTGCCAGCAGCCAATCCTCTAGCGGGAGCTCCTACGAGCAGTACTTC.